A single TCR beta chain is shown here with its context. This sample was taken from a study of blood T cell repertoires in COVID-19. Study background: From T cells, B-cell-depleted T cells, or PBMCs came the material, which was cDNA or gDNA.

Authors' processing steps: Amplification with reference gene primers provided the estimates of nucleated cell counts. Repertoires were generated with immunoSEQ multiplex PCR, while TCRdb's copy carries only in-frame clones and drops some. V and J calls and clone size are as listed in that table; D and trimming were resolved from the DNA. Among around 84,000 clones listed, 80% were seen once. V lost 3 bases, J lost 5 bases, and 5 bases stayed unmatched. The CDR3 is 14 amino acids. Germline loops: CDR1 SGHTA, CDR2 FQGNSA. Sequenced: peripheral blood. This sequence was found in a woman aged 40 to 49 with active or convalescent COVID-19. This sequence joins TRBV7-2 and TRBJ2-5; 8 bases fit TRBD1. The CDR3 here is CASSLTGDEETQYF. The CDR3, as DNA: TGTGCCAGCAGCTTGACAGGGGACGAGGAGACCCAGTACTTC. Variable domain in full (rest from reference TRBV7-2 and TRBJ2-5): GAGVSQSPSNKVTEKGKDVELRCDPISGHTALYWYRQSLGQGLEFLIYFQGNSAPDKSGLPSDRFSAERTGGSVSTLTIQRTQQEDSAVYLCASSLTGDEETQYFGPGTRLLVL.